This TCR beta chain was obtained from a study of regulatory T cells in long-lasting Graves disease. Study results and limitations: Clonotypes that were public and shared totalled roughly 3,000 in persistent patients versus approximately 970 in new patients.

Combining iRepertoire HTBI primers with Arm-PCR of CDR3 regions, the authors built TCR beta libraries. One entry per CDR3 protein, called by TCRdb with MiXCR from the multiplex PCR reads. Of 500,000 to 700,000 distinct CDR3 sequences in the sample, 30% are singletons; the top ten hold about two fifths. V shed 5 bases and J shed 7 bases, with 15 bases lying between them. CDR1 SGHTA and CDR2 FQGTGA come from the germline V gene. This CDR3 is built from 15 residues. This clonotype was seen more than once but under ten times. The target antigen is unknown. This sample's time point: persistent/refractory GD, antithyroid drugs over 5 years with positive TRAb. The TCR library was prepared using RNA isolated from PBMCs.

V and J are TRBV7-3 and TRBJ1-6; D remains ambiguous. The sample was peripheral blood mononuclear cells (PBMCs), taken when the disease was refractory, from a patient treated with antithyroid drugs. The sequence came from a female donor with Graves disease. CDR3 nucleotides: TGTGCCAGCAGCAACACGGGTCCTGCCAATTCACCCCTCCACTTT. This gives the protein CASSNTGPANSPLHF.